The 20 T cell receptor beta chains below were found in one sample sequenced in a study of T cell clonotyping in hematopoietic cell transplantation. Repertoires were generated with immunoSEQ multiplex PCR, while TCRdb's copy carries only in-frame clones and drops some. The sample carries roughly 12,000 clones, roughly 76% recorded once. This material consisted of peripheral blood mononuclear cells, taken 180 days after allogeneic stem cell transplant. The receptor source for this set is a male patient aged 60 to 75 who had an allogeneic stem cell transplant from an unrelated donor, so the T cells may come from the graft donor. Some clones in this sample may be carry-over from other donors' samples.

The chain links TRBV4-2 to TRBJ2-5; D uncertain. The J call is in doubt because the DNA end fits TRBJ2-7 better. Germline lookup yields CDR1 LGHNA and CDR2 YNFKEQ. The CDR3 covers 13 residues. In DNA form, the CDR3 reads TGTGCCAGCAGCCAATCTCCACTCTACGAGCAGTACTTC. Translation gives CASSQSPLYEQYF.

V gene TRBV5-6 combines with J gene TRBJ1-2; no reliable D call. Between the trimmed V and J ends, which lost 0 bases and 6 bases, there was a span of 18 bases. Germline-derived CDR1 and CDR2 are SGHDT and YYEEEE. The CDR3 is 16 amino acids. CDR3 nucleotide sequence: TGTGCCAGCAGCTTGGCGAATTTGGGGTTGGAGAATGGCTACACCTTC. Translated, it gives CASSLANLGLENGYTF.

The J gene is TRBJ2-7, the V gene TRBV25-1, with a weak D call TRBD2 (5 bases). There are 13 residues in the CDR3. V was shortened by 6 bases and J by 0 bases, with 9 bases between the two germline ends. CDR1 MGHDK and CDR2 SYGVNS come from the germline V gene. In DNA form, the CDR3 reads TGTGCCAGCAGCACGGGATCCTCCTACGAGCAGTACTTC. This sequence encodes CASSTGSSYEQYF.

V is TRBV16 and J is TRBJ2-5, with a possible D match to TRBD2 (7 bases). The CDR3 contains 14 residues. Trimming took 5 bases from V and 6 from J, leaving 16 bases between them. CDR1 and CDR2 (germline): KGHSY, FQNENV. CDR3 in DNA: TGTGCCAGCAGCGCCAATCGGGGGGCACAGACCCAGTACTTC. This codes for CASSANRGAQTQYF.

The chain carries TRBV5-6 and TRBJ1-6, with TRBD1 identical over 7 bases. CDR1 is SGHDT, CDR2 YYEEEE, per germline. V lost 0 bases, J lost 8 bases, and 2 bases stayed unmatched. The CDR3 loop spans 14 amino acids. CDR3 sequence: CASSLGRGYSPLHF. The CDR3 DNA is TGTGCCAGCAGCTTGGGCAGGGGGTATTCACCCCTCCACTTT.

The chain carries TRBV2 and TRBJ2-7, with TRBD2 matching over 7 bases. Germline CDR1 and CDR2: SNHLY and FYNNEI. This CDR3 comprises 14 residues. Unmatched junction bases numbered 5, after V lost 6 bases and J lost 0 bases. Here the CDR3 DNA reads TGTGCCAGCAGGCGGGGGATCGCCTCCTACGAGCAGTACTTC. It codes for CASRRGIASYEQYF. The entire variable domain, with the rest obtained from reference TRBV2 and TRBJ2-7, is as follows: EPEVTQTPSHQVTQMGQEVILRCVPISNHLYFYWYRQILGQKVEFLVSFYNNEISEKSEIFDDQFSVERPDGSNFTLKIRSTKLEDSAMYFCASRRGIASYEQYFGPGTRLTVT.

V and J are TRBV9 and TRBJ1-6; 10 bases match TRBD1. Germline CDR1 reads SGDLS; CDR2 reads YYNGEE. V shed 2 bases, J shed 5 bases, and the junction held 1 base outside the gene matches. The CDR3 has 15 amino acids. The CDR3 region is CASSVGTGDNSPLHF. The CDR3 DNA reads TGTGCCAGCAGCGTCGGGACAGGGGATAATTCACCCCTCCACTTT.

This chain joins TRBV7-8 and TRBJ1-6; 9 bases are shared with TRBD1. Trimming took 4 bases from V and 9 from J; bases not matched to a gene: 7. The CDR3 is made up of 15 amino acids. Germline V CDR1 and CDR2: SGHVS, FQNEAQ. The CDR3 is CASSSPDRGISPLHF. CDR3 DNA sequence: TGTGCCAGCAGCTCACCAGACAGGGGGATTTCACCCCTCCACTTT.

The chain has TRBV6-1 and TRBJ2-7; 9 nucleotides align to TRBD1. Germline CDR1 is MNHNS and CDR2 is SASEGT. The CDR3 is 14 residues long. Germline trimming cut 6 bases from V and 5 bases from J; bases unmatched to any gene: 8. The CDR3: CASRDRGEVNEQYF. DNA for the CDR3: TGTGCCAGCAGGGACAGGGGAGAAGTGAACGAGCAGTACTTC.

The chain uses TRBV15 and TRBJ1-2; D gene unclear. CDR1 is LNHNV and CDR2 is YYDKDF in the germline V gene (reference sequence). This CDR3 comprises 14 residues. Trimming cost V 0 bases and J 6 bases, with 11 bases left between them. The CDR3 sequence is CATSRDFTDHGYTF. The CDR3 bases are TGTGCCACCAGCAGAGATTTTACAGACCATGGCTACACCTTC.

The V and J genes are TRBV29-1 and TRBJ2-5; 7 bases match TRBD1. Trimming at V came to 7 bases and at J to 7 bases, leaving 24 bases not matched to a gene. CDR3 length equals 17 residues. Germline values: CDR1 SQVTM, CDR2 ANQGSEA. CDR3 in DNA: TGCAGCGCTGGCAGGCTTGGGCTGGACAGGCCTCGAGGGACCCAGTACTTC. Its protein product is CSAGRLGLDRPRGTQYF.

This chain links TRBV30 with TRBJ2-1; TRBD1 might be the D (5 bases). With 6 bases removed from V and 8 bases from J, the gap between germline ends came to 14 bases. CDR1 is GTSNPN and CDR2 is SVGIG in the germline V gene (reference sequence). There are 12 residues in the CDR3. The CDR3 region is CACSPGLYEQFF. CDR3 nucleotides: TGTGCCTGTTCCCCAGGGCTTTATGAGCAGTTCTTC.

The chain joins TRBV30 to TRBJ1-2, with 8 bases fitting TRBD1. This CDR3 has 16 residues. V shed 3 bases, J shed 2 bases, and the junction held 11 bases outside the gene matches. Germline V gives CDR1 GTSNPN, CDR2 SVGIG (reference sequence). The CDR3 loop reads CAWRRGTGTRNYGYTF. CDR3 in DNA: TGTGCCTGGAGGAGGGGGACAGGAACCCGAAACTATGGCTACACCTTC.

The count of this clone is one. The genes are TRBV7-9 and TRBJ2-3; D is possibly TRBD1 (5 bases). Per germline, CDR1 SEHNR and CDR2 FQNEAQ (reference sequence). Trimming pared 5 bases from V and 13 bases from J, leaving 16 bases between. The CDR3 is made up of 12 amino acids. CDR3 amino acids: CASSHPVGLEYF. In DNA form, the CDR3 reads TGTGCCAGCAGCCACCCCGTGGGGCTGGAGTATTTT.

The chain recombines TRBV29-1 with TRBJ2-3, with TRBD2 matching over 7 bases. The CDR3 loop spans 13 amino acids. V was clipped by 6 bases and J by 6 bases; unmatched bases: 9. Germline CDR1 is SQVTM and CDR2 is ANQGSEA. CDR3 DNA sequence: TGCAGCGTGTCCGGCGGGGGTGACGATACGCAGTATTTT. Translated, it gives CSVSGGGDDTQYF.

The rearrangement uses TRBV6-5 and TRBJ1-2; TRBD1 matches at 10 bases. The CDR3 is 16 residues long. V was clipped by 0 bases and J by 4 bases; unmatched bases: 5. In germline, CDR1 is MNHEY, CDR2 SVGAGI. CDR3 DNA sequence: TGTGCCAGCAGTTACTCTCGGACAGGGGGAGGCTATGGCTACACCTTC. Amino acid sequence: CASSYSRTGGGYGYTF.

The rearrangement uses TRBV9 and TRBJ1-1; D is unresolved. From germline, CDR1 is SGDLS and CDR2 YYNGEE. The CDR3 is 13 residues long. The V end lost 1 base, the J end lost 3 bases, and 7 bases lay between the germline ends. CDR3 DNA: TGTGCCAGCAGCGTATCTGAGGACACTGAAGCTTTCTTT. As protein: CASSVSEDTEAFF.

This clone was seen only once. The CDR3 DNA sequence: TGTGCCAGCAGCCCCACGACCGGAGAACTTGTCGAGCAGTACTTC. Protein product: CASSPTTGELVEQYF. The genes are TRBV5-6 and TRBJ2-7; D gene ambiguous. V shed 4 bases and J shed 6 bases, with 20 bases lying between them. Germline loops: CDR1 SGHDT, CDR2 YYEEEE. CDR3 length: 15 residues.

CDR3 in amino acids: CASSSRAHEQYF. The CDR3 nucleotides read TGTGCCAGCAGCTCCCGGGCCCACGAGCAGTACTTC. The rearrangement joins TRBV6-5 to TRBJ2-7; D is ambiguous. This CDR3 is 12 amino acids long. V lost 6 bases, J lost 5 bases, and 11 bases lay in between. The germline gives CDR1 MNHEY, CDR2 SVGAGI.

This chain uses TRBV6-5 with TRBJ2-7; D is perhaps TRBD1 or TRBD2 (5 bases each). The germline CDR1 and CDR2 sequences are MNHEY and SVGAGI. The CDR3 extends over 12 amino acids. V lost 3 bases and J lost 6, with 9 bases in between. DNA for the CDR3: TGTGCCAGCAGTTATGGGGGATCCGAGCAGTACTTC. It specifies CASSYGGSEQYF.